The T cell receptor (beta chain) under discussion was sequenced for a study of blood T cell repertoires in COVID-19 (dated by TCRdb to 2018 to 2021). For the wider study: Collaborator samples came from the United States, Italy and Spain and covered acute and convalescent phases of COVID-19. The material from the prospective study consisted of cDNA or gDNA derived from T cells, B-cell-depleted T cells, or PBMCs. The dataset comprised deeply sampled blood TCRbeta repertoires from subjects exposed to, actively infected with, or recovered from COVID-19. The repertoires were released in a freely available public database intended as a resource for research on the immune response to SARS-CoV-2. The samples were drawn from the first 160 participants of the ongoing ImmuneRACE study and from more than 1,000 subjects provided by 6 global collaborators. The sample metadata nearly always contained a de-identified subject ID, COVID-19 status, age in years and sex. Where available, HLA class I and class II types were obtained from metadata supplied by the sample provider rather than from assay-based typing. Overall study results and their limits: How much clinical and demographic metadata was included differed by source and by participant, and the metadata was provided uncurated.

The immunoSEQ Assay, a bias-controlled multiplex PCR, was used to amplify TCRbeta CDR3 regions from genomic DNA. Turning to the authors' computational methods: Nucleated cell counts per sample were estimated from amplification of reference gene primers within the assay. To quantify the absolute abundance of each unique TCRbeta CDR3 rearrangement, sequence reads were collapsed and filtered. For each sample, productive Simpson clonality was calculated as the square root of Simpson's diversity index across productive rearrangements. TCRdb re-hosts the immuneACCESS table, in-frame sequences only. Its copies lack some clones; in the studies checked, an unresolved V gene accounts for under half of them, and the cause for the rest is not known. The V and J calls and clone size are taken from that table; D and trimming were inferred from the DNA. The sample profile shows 35,000 to 40,000 clones; roughly 80% of them were found once. Of the sample, 25% to 30% falls within the top ten clones.

Whole blood was collected in K2EDTA tubes by collaborating institutions according to the institutions' own protocols. For TCRbeta analysis, collaborator samples were shipped as frozen whole blood, as isolated PBMCs, or as DNA extracted from either sample type. V loses 4 bases at its end and J loses 7 bases; junction bases beyond the gene matches: 14. Looking up the germline V gene yields CDR1 SGHRS and CDR2 YFSETQ. The CDR3 covers 16 residues, taking in both the cysteine and the phenylalanine. Only CDR3 DNA remains: 48 bases, in frame from the first base. Note on this clone: The clone's antigen remains unknown. Base qualities were left out, and no much larger clone turns up one base away.

The TCR was taken from a man older than 75 with active or convalescent COVID-19. Input material: peripheral blood. The rearranged segments are TRBV5-1 and TRBJ1-1; 9 central bases correspond to TRBD1. The CDR3 reads CASSPSRGTGSVEAFF. The nucleotides read TGCGCCAGCAGCCCCTCACGCGGGACAGGGTCGGTTGAAGCTTTCTTT. Where the CDR3 stops, the reference TRBV5-1 and TRBJ1-1 genes take over; the full variable domain is KAGVTQTPRYLIKTRGQQVTLSCSPISGHRSVSWYQQTPGQGLQFLFEYFSETQRNKGNFPGRFSGRQFSNSRSEMNVSTLELGDSALYLCASSPSRGTGSVEAFFGQGTRLTVV.